This section outlines one TCR beta chain sequence together with its context. Antigen: not known. Sequencing used immunoSEQ multiplex PCR; TCRdb keeps in-frame clones, though not all of them. The repertoire includes tens of thousands of clones, 88% of them detected once, and approximately 0.69% sits in the top ten. This sample is drawn from a study of OX40 agonist ivuxolimab in advanced cancers. Findings and caveats of the study: People who partly responded at 0.1-3.0 mg/kg had some of the least clonal expansion seen.

V dropped 4 bases and J dropped 8; count of bases not matched to a gene: 7. Germline-derived CDR1 and CDR2 are MDHEN and SYDVKM. CDR3 length equals 15 residues. The sequences come from CD4+ or CD8+ T cells sorted from blood, collected in a trial of the OX40 agonist ivuxolimab. The rearrangement uses TRBV28 and TRBJ1-4, with 10 bases fitting TRBD1. The sequence was collected from an adult with an advanced solid tumor such as melanoma, head and neck, liver or kidney cancer. The CDR3 region is CASSWTGGQEEKLFF. CDR3 nucleotides: TGTGCCAGCAGTTGGACAGGGGGGCAGGAGGAAAAACTGTTTTTT.